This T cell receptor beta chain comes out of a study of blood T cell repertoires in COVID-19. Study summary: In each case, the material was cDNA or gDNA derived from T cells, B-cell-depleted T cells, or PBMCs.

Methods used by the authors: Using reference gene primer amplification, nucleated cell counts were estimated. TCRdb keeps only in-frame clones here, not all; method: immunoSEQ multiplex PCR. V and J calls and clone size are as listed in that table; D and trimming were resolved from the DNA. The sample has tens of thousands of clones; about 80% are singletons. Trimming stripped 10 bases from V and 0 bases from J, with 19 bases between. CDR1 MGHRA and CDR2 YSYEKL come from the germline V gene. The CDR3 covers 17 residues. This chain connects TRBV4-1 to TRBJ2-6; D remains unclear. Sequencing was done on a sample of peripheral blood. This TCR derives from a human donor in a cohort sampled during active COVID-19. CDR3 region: CATRNFPRGSGANVLTF. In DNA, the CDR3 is TGCGCCACCCGAAATTTCCCACGCGGCTCTGGGGCCAACGTCCTGACTTTC.